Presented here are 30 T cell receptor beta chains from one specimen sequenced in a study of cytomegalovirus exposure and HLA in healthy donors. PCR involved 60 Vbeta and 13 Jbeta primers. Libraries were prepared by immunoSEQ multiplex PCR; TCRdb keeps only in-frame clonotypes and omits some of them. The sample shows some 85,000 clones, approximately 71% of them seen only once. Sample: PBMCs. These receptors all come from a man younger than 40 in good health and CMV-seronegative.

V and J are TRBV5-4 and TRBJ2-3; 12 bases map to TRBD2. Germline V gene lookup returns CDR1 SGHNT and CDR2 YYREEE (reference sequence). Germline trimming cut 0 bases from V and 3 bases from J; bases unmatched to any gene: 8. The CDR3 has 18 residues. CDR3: CASSLGLAGVGGTDTQYF. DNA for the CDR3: TGTGCCAGCAGCTTGGGACTAGCGGGAGTAGGGGGAACAGATACGCAGTATTTT.

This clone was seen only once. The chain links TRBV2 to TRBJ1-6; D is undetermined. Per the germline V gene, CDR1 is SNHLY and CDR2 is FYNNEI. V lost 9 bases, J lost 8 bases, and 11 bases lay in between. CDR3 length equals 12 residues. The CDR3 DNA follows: TGTGCCAGTTATACCACTGATTCACCCCTCCACTTT. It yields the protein CASYTTDSPLHF.

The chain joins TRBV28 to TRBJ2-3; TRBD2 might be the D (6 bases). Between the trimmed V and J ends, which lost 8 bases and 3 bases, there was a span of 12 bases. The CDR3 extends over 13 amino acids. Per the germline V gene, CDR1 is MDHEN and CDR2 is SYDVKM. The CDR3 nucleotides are TGTGCCAGCGCCGCCGGGGGTACAGATACGCAGTATTTT. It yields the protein CASAAGGTDTQYF.

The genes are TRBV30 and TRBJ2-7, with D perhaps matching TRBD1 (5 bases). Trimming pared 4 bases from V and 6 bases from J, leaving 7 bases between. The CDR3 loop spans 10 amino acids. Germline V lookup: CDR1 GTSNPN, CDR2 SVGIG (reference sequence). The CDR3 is CAWKRGEQYF. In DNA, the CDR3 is TGTGCCTGGAAAAGGGGCGAGCAGTACTTC.

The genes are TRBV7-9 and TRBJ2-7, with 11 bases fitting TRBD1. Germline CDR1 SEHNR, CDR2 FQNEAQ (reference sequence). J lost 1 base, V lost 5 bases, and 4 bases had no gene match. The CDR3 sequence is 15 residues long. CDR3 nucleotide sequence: TGTGCCAGCAGCACAGGGACAGGGGGTTCCTACGAGCAGTACTTC. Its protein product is CASSTGTGGSYEQYF.

The CDR3 region is CASSYNDRTLGDTQYF. DNA of the CDR3: TGCGCCAGCAGCTACAACGACAGGACCTTGGGGGATACGCAGTATTTT. The J gene is TRBJ2-3, the V gene TRBV5-1; tentative D call: TRBD1 (6 bases). CDR3 length: 16 residues. V lost 3 bases and J lost 6, with 20 bases in between. Germline loops: CDR1 SGHRS, CDR2 YFSETQ.

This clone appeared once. This CDR3 reads CASSLDAGSPGEQYF. The DNA for the CDR3 is TGTGCCAGCAGCTTAGATGCGGGCAGCCCAGGCGAGCAGTACTTC. This chain joins TRBV11-2 and TRBJ2-7, with D possibly TRBD2 on 5 matching bases. Trimming cost V 0 bases and J 6 bases, with 15 bases left between them. The germline CDR1 and CDR2 sequences are SGHAT and FQNNGV. This CDR3 region has 15 residues.

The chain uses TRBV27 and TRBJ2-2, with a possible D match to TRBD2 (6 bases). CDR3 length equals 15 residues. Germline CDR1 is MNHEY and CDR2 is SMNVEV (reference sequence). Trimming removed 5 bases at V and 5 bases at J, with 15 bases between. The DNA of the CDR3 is TGTGCCAGCAGTACCTTCCGGGGGAGGACCGGGGAGCTGTTTTTT. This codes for CASSTFRGRTGELFF.

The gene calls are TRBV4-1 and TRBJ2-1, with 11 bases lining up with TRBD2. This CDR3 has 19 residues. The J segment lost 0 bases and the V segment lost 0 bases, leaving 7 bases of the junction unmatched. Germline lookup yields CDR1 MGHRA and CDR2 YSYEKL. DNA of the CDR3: TGCGCCAGCAGCCAAGATATACTAGCGGGGGTCCTCTCCTACAATGAGCAGTTCTTC. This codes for CASSQDILAGVLSYNEQFF.

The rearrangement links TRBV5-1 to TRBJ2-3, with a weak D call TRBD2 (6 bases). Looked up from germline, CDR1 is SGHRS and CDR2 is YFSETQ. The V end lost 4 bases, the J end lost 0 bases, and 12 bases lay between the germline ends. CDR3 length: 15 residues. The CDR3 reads CASSPGGGSTDTQYF. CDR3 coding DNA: TGCGCCAGCAGCCCCGGTGGGGGGAGCACAGATACGCAGTATTTT.

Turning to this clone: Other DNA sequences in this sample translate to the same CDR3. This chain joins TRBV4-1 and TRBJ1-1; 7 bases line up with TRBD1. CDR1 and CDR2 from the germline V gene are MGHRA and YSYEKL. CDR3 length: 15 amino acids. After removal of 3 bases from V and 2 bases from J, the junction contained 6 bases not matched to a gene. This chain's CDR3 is CASSQIDRENTEAFF. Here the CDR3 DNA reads TGCGCCAGCAGCCAGATCGACAGGGAAAACACTGAAGCTTTCTTT.

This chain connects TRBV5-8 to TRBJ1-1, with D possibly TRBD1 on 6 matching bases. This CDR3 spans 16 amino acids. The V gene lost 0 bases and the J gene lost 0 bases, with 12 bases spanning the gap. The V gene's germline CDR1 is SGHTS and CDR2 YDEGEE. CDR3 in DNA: TGTGCCAGCAGCTTGGCCAGGGGCAGAATGAACACTGAAGCTTTCTTT. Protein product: CASSLARGRMNTEAFF.

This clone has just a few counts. CDR3 in amino acids: CSATPGTGGTGELFF. CDR3 nucleotides: TGCAGCGCTACCCCCGGGACAGGAGGAACCGGGGAGCTGTTTTTT. The V gene is TRBV29-1, the J gene TRBJ2-2; TRBD1 aligns across 8 bases. This CDR3 is built from 15 residues. The J segment lost 5 bases and the V segment lost 7 bases, leaving 12 bases of the junction unmatched. CDR1 and CDR2 from the germline V gene are SQVTM and ANQGSEA.

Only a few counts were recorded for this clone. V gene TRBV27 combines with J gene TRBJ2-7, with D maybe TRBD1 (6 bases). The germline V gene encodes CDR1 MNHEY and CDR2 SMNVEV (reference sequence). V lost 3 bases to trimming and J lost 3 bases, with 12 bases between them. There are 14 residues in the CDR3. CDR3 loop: CASSFADRFYEQYF. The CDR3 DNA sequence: TGTGCCAGCAGTTTTGCAGACAGGTTCTACGAGCAGTACTTC.

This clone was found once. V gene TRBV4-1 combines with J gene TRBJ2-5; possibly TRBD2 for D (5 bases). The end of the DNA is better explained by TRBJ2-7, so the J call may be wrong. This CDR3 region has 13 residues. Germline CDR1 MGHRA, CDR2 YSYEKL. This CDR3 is CASSQDPGFEQYF. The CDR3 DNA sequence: TGCGCCAGCAGCCAAGATCCGGGATTCGAGCAGTACTTC.

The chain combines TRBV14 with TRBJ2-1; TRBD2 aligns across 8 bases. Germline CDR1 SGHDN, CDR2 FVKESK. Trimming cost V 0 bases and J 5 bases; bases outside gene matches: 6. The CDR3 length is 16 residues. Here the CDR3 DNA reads TGTGCCAGCAGCCAAGATGAGCGGGAGTATAACAATGAGCAGTTCTTC. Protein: CASSQDEREYNNEQFF.

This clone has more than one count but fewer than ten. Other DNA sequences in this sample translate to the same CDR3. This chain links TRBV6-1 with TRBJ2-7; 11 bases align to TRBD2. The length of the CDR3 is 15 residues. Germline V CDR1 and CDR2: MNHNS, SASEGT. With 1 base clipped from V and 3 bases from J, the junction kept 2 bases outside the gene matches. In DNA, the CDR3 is TGTGCCAGCAGTGAAGGTACTAGCGGGAGCTACGAGCAGTACTTC. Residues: CASSEGTSGSYEQYF.

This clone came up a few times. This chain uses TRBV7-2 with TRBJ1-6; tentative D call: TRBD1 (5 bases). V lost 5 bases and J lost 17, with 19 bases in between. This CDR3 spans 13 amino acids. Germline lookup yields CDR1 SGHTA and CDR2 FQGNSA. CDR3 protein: CASSTQGLTSVHF. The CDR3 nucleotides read TGTGCCAGCAGCACCCAGGGCCTGACTTCCGTCCACTTT. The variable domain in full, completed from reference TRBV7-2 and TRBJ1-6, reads GAGVSQSPSNKVTEKGKDVELRCDPISGHTALYWYRQSLGQGLEFLIYFQGNSAPDKSGLPSDRFSAERTGGSVSTLTIQRTQQEDSAVYLCASSTQGLTSVHFGNGTRLTVT.

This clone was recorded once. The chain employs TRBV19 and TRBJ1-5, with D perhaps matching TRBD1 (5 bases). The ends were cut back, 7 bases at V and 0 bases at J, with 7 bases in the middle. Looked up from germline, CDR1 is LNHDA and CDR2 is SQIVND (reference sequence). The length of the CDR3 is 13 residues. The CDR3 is CASNGGSNQPQHF. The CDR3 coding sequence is TGTGCCAGTAACGGGGGTAGCAATCAGCCCCAGCATTTT.

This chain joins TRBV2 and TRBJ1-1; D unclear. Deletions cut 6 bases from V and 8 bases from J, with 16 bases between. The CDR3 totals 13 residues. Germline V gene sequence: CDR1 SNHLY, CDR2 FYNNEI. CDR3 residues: CASRGPSGSEAFF. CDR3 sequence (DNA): TGTGCCAGCAGGGGCCCCTCAGGCAGCGAAGCTTTCTTT.

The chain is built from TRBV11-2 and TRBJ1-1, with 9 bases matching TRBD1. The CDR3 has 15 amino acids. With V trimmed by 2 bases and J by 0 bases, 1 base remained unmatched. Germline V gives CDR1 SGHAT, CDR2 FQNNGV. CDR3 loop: CASSLWTGVNTEAFF. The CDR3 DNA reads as TGTGCCAGCAGCTTATGGACAGGGGTGAACACTGAAGCTTTCTTT.

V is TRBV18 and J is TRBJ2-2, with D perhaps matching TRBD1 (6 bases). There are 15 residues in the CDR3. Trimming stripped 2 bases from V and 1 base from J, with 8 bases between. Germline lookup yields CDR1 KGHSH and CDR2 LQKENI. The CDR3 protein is CASSPRTENTGELFF. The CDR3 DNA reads TGTGCCAGCTCACCAAGGACAGAGAACACCGGGGAGCTGTTTTTT.

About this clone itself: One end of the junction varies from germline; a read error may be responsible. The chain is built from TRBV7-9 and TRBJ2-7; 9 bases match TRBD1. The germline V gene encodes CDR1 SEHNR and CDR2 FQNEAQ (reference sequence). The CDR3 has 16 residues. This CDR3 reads CSSSLSSGQGVYEQYF. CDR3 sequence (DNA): TGTTCCAGCAGCTTGTCCTCGGGACAGGGAGTCTACGAGCAGTACTTC.

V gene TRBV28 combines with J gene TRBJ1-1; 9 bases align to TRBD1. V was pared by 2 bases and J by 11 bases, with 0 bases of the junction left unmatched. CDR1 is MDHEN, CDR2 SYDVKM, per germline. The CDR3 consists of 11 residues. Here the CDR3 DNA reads TGTGCCAGCAGTTTAGGGACAGGGGCTTTCTTT. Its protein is CASSLGTGAFF.

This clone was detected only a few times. The DNA of the CDR3 is TGCGCCAGCAGGCCTATAGCGGCTACTACCTACAATGAGCAGTTCTTC. This gives the protein CASRPIAATTYNEQFF. This chain links TRBV5-1 with TRBJ2-1, with D perhaps TRBD2 (6 bases). The CDR3 has 16 residues. Trimming cost V 5 bases and J 2 bases, with 17 bases left between them. The germline V gene has CDR1 SGHRS and CDR2 YFSETQ.

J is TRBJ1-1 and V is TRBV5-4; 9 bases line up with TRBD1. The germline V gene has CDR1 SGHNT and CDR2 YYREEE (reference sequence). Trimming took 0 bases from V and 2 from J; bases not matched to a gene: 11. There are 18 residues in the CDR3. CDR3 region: CASSLGGGLTGGNTEAFF. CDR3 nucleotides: TGTGCCAGCAGCTTGGGGGGGGGACTGACAGGGGGAAACACTGAAGCTTTCTTT.

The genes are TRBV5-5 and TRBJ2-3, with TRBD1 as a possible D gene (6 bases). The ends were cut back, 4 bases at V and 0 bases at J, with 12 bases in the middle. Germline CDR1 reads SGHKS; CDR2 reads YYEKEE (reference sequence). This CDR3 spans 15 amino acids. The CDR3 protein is CASSRDGTSTDTQYF. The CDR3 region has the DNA TGTGCCAGCAGCCGGGACGGGACAAGCACAGATACGCAGTATTTT.

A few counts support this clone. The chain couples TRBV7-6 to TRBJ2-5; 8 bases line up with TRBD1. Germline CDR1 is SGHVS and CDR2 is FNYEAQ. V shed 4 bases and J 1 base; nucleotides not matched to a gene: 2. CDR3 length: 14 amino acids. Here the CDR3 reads CASSSDRVQETQYF. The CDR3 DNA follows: TGTGCCAGCAGCTCGGACAGGGTCCAAGAGACCCAGTACTTC.

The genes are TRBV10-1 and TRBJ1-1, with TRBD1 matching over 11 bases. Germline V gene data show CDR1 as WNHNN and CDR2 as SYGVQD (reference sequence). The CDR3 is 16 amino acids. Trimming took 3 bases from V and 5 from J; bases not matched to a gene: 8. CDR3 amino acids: CASSESDRGRGTEAFF. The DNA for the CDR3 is TGCGCCAGCAGTGAATCGGACAGGGGGCGAGGGACTGAAGCTTTCTTT.

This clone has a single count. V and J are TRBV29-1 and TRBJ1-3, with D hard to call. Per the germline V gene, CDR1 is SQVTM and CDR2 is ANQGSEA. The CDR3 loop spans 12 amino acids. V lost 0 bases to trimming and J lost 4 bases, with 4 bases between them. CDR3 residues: CSVEESGNTIYF. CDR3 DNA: TGCAGCGTTGAAGAGTCGGGAAACACCATATATTTT.